This T cell receptor (beta chain) was captured in a study of cytomegalovirus exposure and HLA in healthy donors. Remarks on this clone: Its target is unknown.

The CDR3 consists of 15 residues. Germline CDR1 reads SGHTA; CDR2 reads FQGNSA. V lost 1 base to trimming and J lost 0 bases; unmatched junction nucleotides: 2. Whole-study results and caveats: Relative to equally common others, HLA-associated TCR beta chains showed greater clonal expansion in a later analysis. Productive status was seen about 90% or about 30% of the time for most TCR beta V segments in an earlier analysis. Analysis was carried out at a later point, and it linked a missense DCLRE1C variant to TCR beta V- and J-gene trimming.

The study ran its PCR with 60 Vbeta and 13 Jbeta primers. Produced via immunoSEQ multiplex PCR; TCRdb's table is partial and in-frame only. The repertoire includes 130,000 to 150,000 clones, 75% to 80% of them detected once, and approximately 5% sits in the top ten. The chain couples TRBV7-2 to TRBJ1-1; 7 bases are a match to TRBD1. This TCR derives from a woman aged 50 to 60 in good health and CMV-seronegative. The sequenced sample consisted of PBMCs. CDR3 DNA: TGTGCCAGCAGCTTAGAGGGACAGATGAACACTGAAGCTTTCTTT. Amino acid sequence: CASSLEGQMNTEAFF.